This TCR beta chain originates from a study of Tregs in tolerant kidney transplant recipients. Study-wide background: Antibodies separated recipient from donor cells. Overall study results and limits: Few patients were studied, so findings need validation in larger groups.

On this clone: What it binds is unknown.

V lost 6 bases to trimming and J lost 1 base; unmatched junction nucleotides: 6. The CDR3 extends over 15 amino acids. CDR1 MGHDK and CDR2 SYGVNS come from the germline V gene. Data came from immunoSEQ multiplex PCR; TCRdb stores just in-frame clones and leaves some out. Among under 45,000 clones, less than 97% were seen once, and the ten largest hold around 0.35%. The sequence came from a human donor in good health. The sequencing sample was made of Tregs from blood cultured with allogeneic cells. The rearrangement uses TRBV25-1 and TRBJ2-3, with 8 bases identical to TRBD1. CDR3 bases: TGTGCCAGCAGCTACGGGACAGGCCGCACAGATACGCAGTATTTT. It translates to CASSYGTGRTDTQYF.